This T cell receptor beta chain was identified in a study of blood T cell repertoires in COVID-19. Study summary: PBMCs, B-cell-depleted T cells, or T cells provided the cDNA or gDNA that made up the material.

Clones were read by immunoSEQ multiplex PCR, and TCRdb kept only the in-frame ones, dropping some. The sample lists some 160,000 clones, approximately 86% occurring once. With respect to this clone: This CDR3 is also generated by other DNA sequences in the sample.

J lost 6 bases, V lost 2 bases, and 5 bases had no gene match. The CDR3 runs 15 residues. Germline CDR1 is MNHEY and CDR2 is SVGEGT. The chain is built from TRBV6-2 or TRBV6-3 and TRBJ2-7; TRBD2 aligns across 12 bases. Sequenced sample: peripheral blood. This clonotype was sampled from a woman of 80 years or more with COVID-19, enrolled during active disease. The CDR3 bases are TGTGCCAGCAGTTACCACCTAGCGGGAGGGCTCGAGCAGTACTTC. Amino acid sequence: CASSYHLAGGLEQYF.